This T cell receptor (beta chain) stems from a study of blood T cell repertoires in COVID-19. The overall study: Whether acute or convalescent, the COVID-19 samples came from the United States, Italy and Spain. The cDNA or gDNA used as material had been derived from T cells, B-cell-depleted T cells, or PBMCs.

The CDR3 covers 17 residues. Original handling: Estimation of nucleated cell counts was performed using reference gene primer amplification. Clones were read by immunoSEQ multiplex PCR, and TCRdb kept only the in-frame ones, dropping some. V and J calls and clone size are as listed in that table; D and trimming were resolved from the DNA. The repertoire holds around 130,000 clones, with approximately 80% as singletons. This receptor was identified in a woman aged 60-75 years with acute or convalescent COVID-19. Sequencing used peripheral blood. The chain recombines TRBV21-1 with TRBJ1-5; TRBD1 is the table's D call, not checked against the DNA. TRBV21-1 is a listed pseudogene. CDR3 in DNA: TGTGCCAGCAGCAAGAGTAGGACAGCATTTGTGAGGCAGCCCCAGCATTTT. This codes for CASSKSRTAFVRQPQHF.